This T cell receptor beta chain originates from a study of blood T cell repertoires in COVID-19. The V and J ends lost 5 bases and 0 bases respectively, with 11 bases between them. Germline loops: CDR1 MRHNA, CDR2 SNTAGT. The CDR3 totals 15 residues. Original handling: Amplification from reference gene primers served as the basis for estimated nucleated cell counts. This table comes from immunoSEQ multiplex PCR, and its TCRdb copy is limited to in-frame clones, with some not included. That table supplies the V and J calls and clone size; D and trimming were determined from the DNA. The sample includes about 130,000 clones, about 81% of them seen just once. This clone was seen only a few times.

The sequencing sample was made of peripheral blood. V gene TRBV6-4 combines with J gene TRBJ2-1; tentative D call: TRBD2 (5 bases). This TCR came from a woman aged 45-65 years with acute or convalescent COVID-19. CDR3 sequence: CASSKDSASYNEQFF. In DNA, the CDR3 is TGTGCCAGCAGTAAGGACTCGGCCTCCTACAATGAGCAGTTCTTC.